The source of this TCR beta chain is a study of cytomegalovirus exposure and HLA in healthy donors. Study results and limitations: Presence/absence analyses rested on an assumption that sequencing depth was roughly uniform across donors. TCR beta chain V- and J-gene trimming was linked, in a later analysis, to a missense variant in DCLRE1C. Overall, under 200 TCR beta chains were annotated as cytomegalovirus-associated. A few of the chains that were CMV-associated were confirmed in vitro to be specific for CMV antigens.

Concerning this clone itself: Antigen unknown.

Both 60 Vbeta primers and 13 Jbeta primers went into the PCR. The repertoire was sequenced with immunoSEQ multiplex PCR; TCRdb's copy has only in-frame clones and lacks some. The sample has 100,000 to 150,000 clones; about 80% are singletons. CDR3 length: 15 residues. V gave up 2 bases and J gave up 3 bases; unmatched junction bases: 5. CDR1 and CDR2 from the germline V gene are SNHLY and FYNNEI. This TCR derives from a woman between 40 and 55 years old in good health and CMV-seronegative. Specimen: PBMCs. The rearrangement links TRBV2 to TRBJ1-2; 8 nucleotides align to TRBD1. The CDR3: CASSELTTGDYGYTF. CDR3 bases: TGTGCCAGCAGTGAACTGACGACAGGGGACTATGGCTACACCTTC.